The 21 T cell receptor beta chains below all came from one sample that was sequenced in a study of cytomegalovirus exposure and HLA in healthy donors. The PCR contained 60 Vbeta and 13 Jbeta primers. Libraries were prepared by immunoSEQ multiplex PCR; TCRdb keeps only in-frame clonotypes and omits some of them. The table has about 120,000 clones, roughly three fifths seen once. Sequencing input: PBMCs. The receptor set was obtained from a woman in her thirties or forties in good health and CMV-seropositive.

The V and J genes are TRBV7-8 and TRBJ1-1; D call uncertain. Germline loops: CDR1 SGHVS, CDR2 FQNEAQ. The CDR3 is 13 residues long. V was shortened by 7 bases and J by 3 bases, with 12 bases between the two germline ends. The CDR3 DNA reads TGTGCCAGCACCAGGACTGGGGACACTGAAGCTTTCTTT. It codes for CASTRTGDTEAFF. Full variable domain (outside the CDR3, taken from reference TRBV7-8 and TRBJ1-1): GAGVSQSPRYKVAKRGQDVALRCDPISGHVSLFWYQQALGQGPEFLTYFQNEAQLDKSGLPSDRFFAERPEGSVSTLKIQRTQQEDSAVYLCASTRTGDTEAFFGQGTRLTVV.

This chain connects TRBV19 to TRBJ1-5; perhaps TRBD1 as D (6 bases). Germline CDR1 reads LNHDA; CDR2 reads SQIVND (reference sequence). V lost 3 bases and J lost 5, with 11 bases in between. The CDR3 has 14 amino acids. The CDR3 reads CASSIARGDQPQHF. The CDR3 nucleotides are TGTGCCAGTAGTATTGCCAGGGGAGATCAGCCCCAGCATTTT.

The chain links TRBV5-1 to TRBJ2-3; D may be TRBD2 (5 bases). This CDR3 is built from 15 residues. Germline lookup yields CDR1 SGHRS and CDR2 YFSETQ. Trimming cost V 3 bases and J 1 base, with 12 bases left between them. The CDR3 loop is CASSWGLEGTDTQYF. CDR3 sequence (DNA): TGCGCCAGCAGCTGGGGTCTGGAGGGCACAGATACGCAGTATTTT. The whole variable domain, filled in from reference TRBV5-1 and TRBJ2-3, reads KAGVTQTPRYLIKTRGQQVTLSCSPISGHRSVSWYQQTPGQGLQFLFEYFSETQRNKGNFPGRFSGRQFSNSRSEMNVSTLELGDSALYLCASSWGLEGTDTQYFGPGTRLTVL.

The chain combines TRBV7-9 with TRBJ2-3, with D unclear. V lost 8 bases and J 5 bases, leaving 14 bases between the germline ends. The CDR3 is made up of 13 amino acids. Germline loops: CDR1 SEHNR, CDR2 FQNEAQ (reference sequence). The CDR3 DNA is TGTGCCAGCCGACGATTACCGGGAGATACGCAGTATTTT. Its translation is CASRRLPGDTQYF.

This chain connects TRBV29-1 to TRBJ1-3, with D possibly being TRBD1 (5 bases). The CDR3 runs 14 residues. V lost 5 bases, J lost 0 bases, and 11 bases lay in between. Per germline, CDR1 SQVTM and CDR2 ANQGSEA. CDR3 coding DNA: TGCAGCGTTAGTAAGACAGCCTCTGGAAACACCATATATTTT. It codes for CSVSKTASGNTIYF.

The chain links TRBV5-1 to TRBJ2-7; D is unclear. Germline CDR1 reads SGHRS; CDR2 reads YFSETQ. The CDR3 covers 14 residues. The germline V and J ends were trimmed by 2 bases and 6 bases, with 15 bases remaining between them. The CDR3 protein is CASSFRANTAEQYF. CDR3 bases: TGCGCCAGCAGCTTCCGAGCAAATACCGCCGAGCAGTACTTC.

This clone has just a few counts. This chain joins TRBV2 and TRBJ1-2; 8 bases align to TRBD1. In germline, CDR1 is SNHLY, CDR2 FYNNEI. V lost 3 bases, J lost 8 bases, and 5 bases stayed unmatched. There are 13 residues in the CDR3. DNA for the CDR3: TGTGCCAGCAGTGACCAGGGGGCCCGAGGCTACACCTTC. Translated, it gives CASSDQGARGYTF.

The V and J genes are TRBV7-9 and TRBJ2-7, with D possibly matching TRBD2 (7 bases). The CDR3 is made up of 15 amino acids. CDR1 and CDR2 (germline): SEHNR, FQNEAQ (reference sequence). Trimming stripped 5 bases from V and 3 bases from J, with 17 bases between. The CDR3 spells CASSPGGLHVYEQYF. The CDR3 nucleotides read TGTGCCAGCAGCCCGGGGGGCTTACACGTCTACGAGCAGTACTTC.

The V gene is TRBV28, the J gene TRBJ2-7, with 7 bases identical to TRBD2. V dropped 7 bases and J dropped 3; count of bases not matched to a gene: 12. The CDR3 sequence is 15 residues long. The germline V gene has CDR1 MDHEN and CDR2 SYDVKM. The CDR3 coding sequence is TGTGCCAGCACCCTGGGGGGGGTAGGAGACTACGAGCAGTACTTC. Encoded protein: CASTLGGVGDYEQYF.

The chain uses TRBV5-1 and TRBJ2-1, with D tentatively TRBD1 (6 bases). Between the trimmed V and J ends, which lost 4 bases and 2 bases, there was a span of 10 bases. This CDR3 has 14 amino acids. Germline CDR1 is SGHRS and CDR2 is YFSETQ. The CDR3 loop reads CASSGDITYNEQFF. In DNA, the CDR3 is TGCGCCAGCAGCGGGGACATCACCTACAATGAGCAGTTCTTC.

The chain has TRBV6-1 and TRBJ2-3; 11 positions agree with TRBD2. The V gene's germline CDR1 is MNHNS and CDR2 SASEGT. The CDR3 consists of 19 residues. The V gene end was trimmed by 4 bases and the J gene end by 5 bases; junction bases not matched to a gene: 17. The CDR3 reads CASSALAGGGLLARDTQYF. The CDR3 DNA sequence: TGTGCCAGCAGTGCCCTAGCGGGAGGTGGACTACTAGCACGAGATACGCAGTATTTT.

This clone was picked up a small number of times. This chain joins TRBV11-2 and TRBJ2-7, with TRBD1 identical over 8 bases. The germline gives CDR1 SGHAT, CDR2 FQNNGV. With 5 bases clipped from V and 7 bases from J, the junction kept 10 bases outside the gene matches. This CDR3 spans 14 amino acids. The CDR3 loop reads CASSESGGSGEQYF. The CDR3 nucleotides read TGTGCCAGCAGCGAGTCAGGGGGCAGTGGGGAGCAGTACTTC.

CDR3 nucleotides: TGCGCCAGCCATCAGGGATACGAGCAGTACTTC. This encodes CASHQGYEQYF. The J gene is TRBJ2-7, the V gene TRBV5-1, with D possibly matching TRBD1 (5 bases). With 7 bases removed from V and 4 bases from J, the gap between germline ends came to 9 bases. The CDR3 sequence is 11 residues long. Germline loops: CDR1 SGHRS, CDR2 YFSETQ.

The chain uses TRBV18 and TRBJ2-1; 8 nucleotides agree with TRBD1. The V gene's germline CDR1 is KGHSH and CDR2 LQKENI. Losses at the gene ends were 1 base for V and 7 bases for J; bases not matched to a gene: 6. The CDR3 covers 15 residues. The DNA of the CDR3 is TGTGCCAGCTCACCACGAGACAGGGGTCGGAATGAGCAGTTCTTC. This sequence encodes CASSPRDRGRNEQFF.

V and J are TRBV5-4 and TRBJ1-2, with 8 bases matching TRBD1. CDR3 size: 14 residues. V trimming: 0 bases; J trimming: 8 bases; junction bases outside the gene matches: 6. CDR1 and CDR2 (germline): SGHNT, YYREEE (reference sequence). As DNA, the CDR3 is TGTGCCAGCAGCTTGGAGGACAGGGTTGGCGGCTACACCTTC. This translates into CASSLEDRVGGYTF.

The CDR3 region is CASSFHGSQETQYF. CDR3 coding DNA: TGTGCCAGCAGTTTCCACGGTTCTCAAGAGACCCAGTACTTC. The rearrangement joins TRBV27 to TRBJ2-5; D is uncertain. With 3 bases removed from V and 2 bases from J, the gap between germline ends came to 10 bases. The CDR3 totals 14 residues. The germline V gene has CDR1 MNHEY and CDR2 SMNVEV (reference sequence).

This chain links TRBV7-8 with TRBJ1-1; TRBD1 aligns across 10 bases. The V gene's germline CDR1 is SGHVS and CDR2 FQNEAQ. J gave up 1 base and V 5 bases, and 10 bases lay outside the gene matches. This CDR3 is built from 17 residues. The CDR3 sequence: CASSLPGQGPPNTEAFF. The CDR3 nucleotides read TGTGCCAGCAGCCTGCCGGGACAGGGGCCACCGAACACTGAAGCTTTCTTT.

The chain employs TRBV29-1 and TRBJ2-1, with a tentative D call TRBD2 (6 bases). Trimming cost V 8 bases and J 0 bases, with 14 bases left between them. This CDR3 has 14 residues. The germline V gene has CDR1 SQVTM and CDR2 ANQGSEA. The CDR3 DNA reads TGCAGCACCGGGACTGACTTCTCCTACAATGAGCAGTTCTTC. This sequence encodes CSTGTDFSYNEQFF.

The chain joins TRBV19 to TRBJ1-1; TRBD1 matches at 9 bases. The junction had 8 bases not matched to a gene; V was cut back by 5 bases and J by 1 base. Germline V gene sequence: CDR1 LNHDA, CDR2 SQIVND (reference sequence). CDR3 length: 16 amino acids. The CDR3: CASSFRTGATNTEAFF. Here the CDR3 DNA reads TGTGCCAGTAGTTTCCGGACAGGGGCGACGAACACTGAAGCTTTCTTT.

This clone was recorded a few times. V and J are TRBV9 and TRBJ1-1; maybe TRBD1 (6 bases). V was shortened by 0 bases and J by 1 base, with 10 bases between the two germline ends. The V gene's germline CDR1 is SGDLS and CDR2 YYNGEE. The CDR3 extends over 15 amino acids. CDR3 in DNA: TGTGCCAGCAGCGTAGTGACAGGTCAGAACACTGAAGCTTTCTTT. This translates into CASSVVTGQNTEAFF.

For this clone: The sample holds other DNA sequences that translate to the same CDR3. The gene calls are TRBV6-1 and TRBJ1-1; D remains unclear. The CDR3 extends over 15 amino acids. V was clipped by 11 bases and J by 0 bases, with 19 bases between them. CDR1 MNHNS and CDR2 SASEGT come from the germline V gene. The CDR3 region is CAGGPASLMNTEAFF. The CDR3 nucleotides read TGTGCCGGAGGTCCGGCCAGCCTAATGAACACTGAAGCTTTCTTT.